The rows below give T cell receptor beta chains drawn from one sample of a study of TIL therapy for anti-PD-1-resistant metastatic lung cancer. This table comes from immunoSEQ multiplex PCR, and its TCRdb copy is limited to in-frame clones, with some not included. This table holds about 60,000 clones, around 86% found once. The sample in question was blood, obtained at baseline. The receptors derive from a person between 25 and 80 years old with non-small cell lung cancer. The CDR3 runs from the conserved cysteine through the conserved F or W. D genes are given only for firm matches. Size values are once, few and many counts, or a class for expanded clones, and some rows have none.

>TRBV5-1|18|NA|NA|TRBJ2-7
TGCGCCAGCAGCTTGTCCAATTCGTTCGGAGCGATTGGCTACGAGCAGTACTTC
CASSLSNSFGAIGYEQYF
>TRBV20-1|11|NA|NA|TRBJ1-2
TGCAGTGCCCCTACTGGACCCAGCTACACCTTC
CSAPTGPSYTF
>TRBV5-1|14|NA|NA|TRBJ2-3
TGCGCCAGCAGCTTGGGTGATCTAACAGATACGCAGTATTTT
CASSLGDLTDTQYF
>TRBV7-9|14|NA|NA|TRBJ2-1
TGTGCCAGCAGCTTAGAAGGGTCCTACAATGAGCAGTTCTTC
CASSLEGSYNEQFF
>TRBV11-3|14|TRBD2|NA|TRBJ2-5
TGTGCCAGCAGCTTCGGGGGGGCCCAAGAGACCCAGTACTTC
CASSFGGAQETQYF
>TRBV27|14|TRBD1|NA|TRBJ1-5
TGTGCCAGCAGCTATGACAGGGGGGCTCAGCCCCAGCATTTT
CASSYDRGAQPQHF
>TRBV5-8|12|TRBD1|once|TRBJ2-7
TGTGCCAGCAGGCTAGGGGGCCGCGAGCAGTACTTC
CASRLGGREQYF
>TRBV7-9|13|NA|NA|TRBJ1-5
TGTGCCAGCACCTCCAGTCTAGGTCAGCCCCAGCATTTT
CASTSSLGQPQHF
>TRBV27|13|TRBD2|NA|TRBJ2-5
TGTGCCAGCAGAGGCGGGGGTGACTGGACCCAGTACTTC
CASRGGGDWTQYF
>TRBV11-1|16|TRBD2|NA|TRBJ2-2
TGTGCCAGCAGCTTACGGACTAGCGGACCCACCGGGGAGCTGTTTTTT
CASSLRTSGPTGELFF
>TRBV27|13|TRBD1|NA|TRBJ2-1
TGTGCCAGCAGTTGGACAGGGGTAAATGAGCAGTTCTTC
CASSWTGVNEQFF
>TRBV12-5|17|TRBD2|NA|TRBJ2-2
TGTGCTAGTGCCGAAGGGACTAGCGGGCAGAACACCGGGGAGCTGTTTTTT
CASAEGTSGQNTGELFF
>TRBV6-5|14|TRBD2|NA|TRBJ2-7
TGTGCCAGCAGTTCCGGGACTAGCGGCTACGAGCAGTACTTC
CASSSGTSGYEQYF
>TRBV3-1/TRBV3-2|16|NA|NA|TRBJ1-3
TGTGCCAGCAGCCTCCCGACCCGTTCTGGAGGAAACACCATATATTTT
CASSLPTRSGGNTIYF
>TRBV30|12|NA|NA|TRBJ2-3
TGTGCCTGGAGCCTGAGTGCAGATACGCAGTATTTT
CAWSLSADTQYF
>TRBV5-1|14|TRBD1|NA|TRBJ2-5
TGCGCCAGCACCCCGACAGGGGGCAAAGAGACCCAGTACTTC
CASTPTGGKETQYF
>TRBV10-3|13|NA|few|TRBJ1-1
TGTGCCATCAGTGACGGTATGAACACTGAAGCTTTCTTT
CAISDGMNTEAFF